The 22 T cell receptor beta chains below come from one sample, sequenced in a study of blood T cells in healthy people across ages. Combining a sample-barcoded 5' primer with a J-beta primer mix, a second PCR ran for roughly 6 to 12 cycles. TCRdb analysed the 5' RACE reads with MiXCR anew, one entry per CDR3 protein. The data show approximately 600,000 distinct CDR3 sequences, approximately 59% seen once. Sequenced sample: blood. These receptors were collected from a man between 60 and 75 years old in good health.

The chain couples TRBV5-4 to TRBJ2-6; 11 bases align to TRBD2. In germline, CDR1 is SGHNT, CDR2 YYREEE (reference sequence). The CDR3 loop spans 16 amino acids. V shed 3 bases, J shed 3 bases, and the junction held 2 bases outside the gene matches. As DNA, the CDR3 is TGTGCCAGCAGCTGGGGGACTAGCGGTGGGGCCAACGTCCTGACTTTC. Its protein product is CASSWGTSGGANVLTF. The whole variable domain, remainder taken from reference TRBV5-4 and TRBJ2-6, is ETGVTQSPTHLIKTRGQQVTLRCSSQSGHNTVSWYQQALGQGPQFIFQYYREEENGRGNFPPRFSGLQFPNYSSELNVNALELDDSALYLCASSWGTSGGANVLTFGAGSRLTVL.

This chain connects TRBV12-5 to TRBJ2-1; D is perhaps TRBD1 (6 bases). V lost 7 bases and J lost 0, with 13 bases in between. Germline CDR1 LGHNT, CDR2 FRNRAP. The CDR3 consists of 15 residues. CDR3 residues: CASAPVGGSYNEQFF. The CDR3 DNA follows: TGTGCTAGTGCCCCAGTAGGGGGCTCCTACAATGAGCAGTTCTTC.

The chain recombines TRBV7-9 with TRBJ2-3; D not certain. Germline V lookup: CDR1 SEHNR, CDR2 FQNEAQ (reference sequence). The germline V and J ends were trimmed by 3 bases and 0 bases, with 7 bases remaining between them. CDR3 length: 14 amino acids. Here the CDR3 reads CASSLFGSTDTQYF. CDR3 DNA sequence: TGTGCCAGCAGCTTGTTCGGGAGCACAGATACGCAGTATTTT.

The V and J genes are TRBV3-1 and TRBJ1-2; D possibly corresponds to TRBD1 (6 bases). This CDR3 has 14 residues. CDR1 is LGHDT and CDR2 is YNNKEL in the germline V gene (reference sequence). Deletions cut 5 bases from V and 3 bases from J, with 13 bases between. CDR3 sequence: CASSASGGDYGYTF. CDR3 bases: TGTGCCAGCAGCGCAAGTGGGGGCGACTATGGCTACACCTTC. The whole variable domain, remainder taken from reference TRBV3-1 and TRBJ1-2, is DTAVSQTPKYLVTQMGNDKSIKCEQNLGHDTMYWYKQDSKKFLKIMFSYNNKELIINETVPNRFSPKSPDKAHLNLHINSLELGDSAVYFCASSASGGDYGYTFGSGTRLTVV.

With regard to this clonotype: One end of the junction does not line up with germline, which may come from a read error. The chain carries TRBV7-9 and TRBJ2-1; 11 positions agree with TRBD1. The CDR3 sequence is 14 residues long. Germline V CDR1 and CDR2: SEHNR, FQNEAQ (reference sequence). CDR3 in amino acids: CASSFGQGANGQFF. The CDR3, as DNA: TGTGCCAGCAGCTTTGGACAGGGGGCGAATGGGCAGTTCTTC.

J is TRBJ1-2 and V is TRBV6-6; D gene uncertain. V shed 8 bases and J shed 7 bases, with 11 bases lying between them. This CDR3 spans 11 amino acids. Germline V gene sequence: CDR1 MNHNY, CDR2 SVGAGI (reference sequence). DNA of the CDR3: TGTGCCAGCGCCCAAAAAGGTGGCTACACCTTC. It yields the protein CASAQKGGYTF.

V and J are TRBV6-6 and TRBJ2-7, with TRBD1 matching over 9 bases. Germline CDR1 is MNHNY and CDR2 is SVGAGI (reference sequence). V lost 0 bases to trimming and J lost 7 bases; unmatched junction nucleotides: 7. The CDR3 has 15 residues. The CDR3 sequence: CASSYSRGTGQEQYF. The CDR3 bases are TGTGCCAGCAGTTACTCGAGAGGGACAGGGCAAGAGCAGTACTTC.

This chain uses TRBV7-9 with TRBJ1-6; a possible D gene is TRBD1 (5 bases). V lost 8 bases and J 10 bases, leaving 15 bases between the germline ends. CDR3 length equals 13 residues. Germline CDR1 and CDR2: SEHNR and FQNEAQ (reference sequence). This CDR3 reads CASSLQGESPLHF. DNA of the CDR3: TGTGCCAGCTCTTTGCAGGGCGAATCACCCCTCCACTTT.

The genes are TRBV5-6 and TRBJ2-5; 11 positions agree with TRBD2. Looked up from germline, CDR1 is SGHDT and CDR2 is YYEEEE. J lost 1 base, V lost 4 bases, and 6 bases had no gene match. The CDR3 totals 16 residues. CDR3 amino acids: CASSVLLAGAQETQYF. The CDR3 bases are TGTGCCAGCAGCGTGCTACTAGCGGGGGCCCAAGAGACCCAGTACTTC.

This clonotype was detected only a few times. In DNA, the CDR3 is TGTGCCAGCAGCCCCGGGACAGTCACAGATACGCAGTATTTT. Protein product: CASSPGTVTDTQYF. V usage is TRBV7-2 and J usage is TRBJ2-3; 7 bases map to TRBD1. The V segment lost 5 bases and the J segment 2 bases; nucleotides outside the gene matches: 4. CDR1 is SGHTA, CDR2 FQGNSA, per germline. The CDR3 is 14 amino acids. Full variable domain (rest looked up from reference TRBV7-2 and TRBJ2-3): GAGVSQSPSNKVTEKGKDVELRCDPISGHTALYWYRQSLGQGLEFLIYFQGNSAPDKSGLPSDRFSAERTGGSVSTLTIQRTQQEDSAVYLCASSPGTVTDTQYFGPGTRLTVL.

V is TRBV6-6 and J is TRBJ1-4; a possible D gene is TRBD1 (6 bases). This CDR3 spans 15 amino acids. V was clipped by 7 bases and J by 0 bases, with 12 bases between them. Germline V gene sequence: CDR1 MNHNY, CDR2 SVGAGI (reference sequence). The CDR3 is CASNRQASTNEKLFF. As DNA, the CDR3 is TGTGCCAGCAACCGACAGGCATCAACTAATGAAAAACTGTTTTTT.

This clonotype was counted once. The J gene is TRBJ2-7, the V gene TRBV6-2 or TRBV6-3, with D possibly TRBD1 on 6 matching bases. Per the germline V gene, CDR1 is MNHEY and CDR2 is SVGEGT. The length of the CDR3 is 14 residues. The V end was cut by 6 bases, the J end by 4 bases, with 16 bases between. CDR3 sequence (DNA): TGTGCCAGCAGAGAAAACAGGGACCCATACGAGCAGTACTTC. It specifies CASRENRDPYEQYF.

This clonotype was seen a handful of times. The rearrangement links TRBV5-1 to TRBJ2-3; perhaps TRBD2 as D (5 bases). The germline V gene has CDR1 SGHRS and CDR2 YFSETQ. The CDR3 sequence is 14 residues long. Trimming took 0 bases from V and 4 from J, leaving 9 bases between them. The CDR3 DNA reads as TGCGCCAGCAGCTTGGTTCCGGGGTCAGATACGCAGTATTTT. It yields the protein CASSLVPGSDTQYF.

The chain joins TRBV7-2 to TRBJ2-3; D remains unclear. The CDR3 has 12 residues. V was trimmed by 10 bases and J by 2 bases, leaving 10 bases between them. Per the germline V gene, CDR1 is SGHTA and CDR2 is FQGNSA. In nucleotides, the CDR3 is TGTGCCACTTCCGTCTCCACAGATACGCAGTATTTT. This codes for CATSVSTDTQYF.

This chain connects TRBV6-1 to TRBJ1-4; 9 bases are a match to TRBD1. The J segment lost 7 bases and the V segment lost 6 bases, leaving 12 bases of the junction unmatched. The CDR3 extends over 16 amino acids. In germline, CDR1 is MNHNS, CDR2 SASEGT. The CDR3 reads CASSPGVVGQGEKLFF. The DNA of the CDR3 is TGTGCCAGCAGCCCCGGGGTGGTGGGACAGGGTGAAAAACTGTTTTTT.

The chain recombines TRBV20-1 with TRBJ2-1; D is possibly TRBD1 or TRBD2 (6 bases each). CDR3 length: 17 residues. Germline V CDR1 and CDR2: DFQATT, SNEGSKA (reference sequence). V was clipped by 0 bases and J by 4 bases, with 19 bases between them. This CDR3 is CSARDLTGQGTYNEQFF. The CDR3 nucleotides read TGCAGTGCTAGAGACCTCACGGGGCAGGGGACTTACAATGAGCAGTTCTTC.

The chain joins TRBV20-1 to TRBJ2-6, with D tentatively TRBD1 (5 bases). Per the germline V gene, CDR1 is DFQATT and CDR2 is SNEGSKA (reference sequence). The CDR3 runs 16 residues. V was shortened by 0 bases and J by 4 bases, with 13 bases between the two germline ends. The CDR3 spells CSARDRVLGGANVLTF. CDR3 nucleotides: TGCAGTGCTAGAGACAGGGTATTGGGCGGGGCCAACGTCCTGACTTTC.

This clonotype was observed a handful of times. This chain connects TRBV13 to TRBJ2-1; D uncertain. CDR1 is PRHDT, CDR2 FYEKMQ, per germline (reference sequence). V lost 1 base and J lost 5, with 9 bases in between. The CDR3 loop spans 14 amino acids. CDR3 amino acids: CASSLDGRNNEQFF. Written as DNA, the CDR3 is TGTGCCAGCAGCTTAGACGGACGGAACAATGAGCAGTTCTTC.

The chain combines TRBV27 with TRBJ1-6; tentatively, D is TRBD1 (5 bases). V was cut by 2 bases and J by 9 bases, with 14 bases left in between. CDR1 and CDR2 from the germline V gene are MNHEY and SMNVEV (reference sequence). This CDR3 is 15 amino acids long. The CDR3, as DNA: TGTGCCAGCAGTTTAAATCCCAGGGCGGGTTCACCCCTCCACTTT. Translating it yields CASSLNPRAGSPLHF.

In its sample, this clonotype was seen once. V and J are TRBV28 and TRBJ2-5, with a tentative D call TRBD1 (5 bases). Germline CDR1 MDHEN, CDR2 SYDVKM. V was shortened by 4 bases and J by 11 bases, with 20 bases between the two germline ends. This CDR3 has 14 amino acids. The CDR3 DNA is TGTGCCAGCAGTTGGGGCACTACCATCAATGAGCAGTACTTC. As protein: CASSWGTTINEQYF.

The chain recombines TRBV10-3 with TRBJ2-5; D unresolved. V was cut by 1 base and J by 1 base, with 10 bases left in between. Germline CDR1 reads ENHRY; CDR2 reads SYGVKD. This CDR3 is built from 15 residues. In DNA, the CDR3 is TGTGCCATCAGTGAGTTCGGCAGCACCCAAGAGACCCAGTACTTC. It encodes CAISEFGSTQETQYF.

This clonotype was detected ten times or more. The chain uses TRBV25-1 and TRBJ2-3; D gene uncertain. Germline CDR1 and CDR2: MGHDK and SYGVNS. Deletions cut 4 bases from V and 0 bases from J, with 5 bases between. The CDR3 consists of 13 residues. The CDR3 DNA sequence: TGTGCCAGCAGTGCCCTGAGCACAGATACGCAGTATTTT. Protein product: CASSALSTDTQYF.